One and the same sample provided the 11 T cell receptor beta chains below, sequenced in a study of cytomegalovirus exposure and HLA in healthy donors. Use of 60 Vbeta and 13 Jbeta primers characterized the PCR. Assay used: immunoSEQ multiplex PCR; TCRdb lists only in-frame clones, some missing. This repertoire shows roughly 150,000 clones, approximately 79% found once; its top ten account for about 2.5%. The sequenced sample consisted of PBMCs. The source of these receptors is a male donor in good health and CMV-seronegative.

V and J are TRBV5-1 and TRBJ1-1, with D possibly TRBD1 on 5 matching bases. The CDR3 is made up of 16 amino acids. In germline, CDR1 is SGHRS, CDR2 YFSETQ. V dropped 4 bases and J dropped 0 bases, with 16 bases sitting between them. This chain's CDR3 is CASSQSLTVVNTEAFF. The CDR3 DNA is TGCGCCAGCAGCCAGTCTTTGACAGTAGTGAACACTGAAGCTTTCTTT.

J is TRBJ2-3 and V is TRBV5-1; D not certain. V was trimmed by 0 bases and J by 1 base, leaving 6 bases between them. The CDR3 has 14 amino acids. The germline gives CDR1 SGHRS, CDR2 YFSETQ. The CDR3 reads CASSLAPGTDTQYF. The DNA for the CDR3 is TGCGCCAGCAGCTTGGCCCCAGGCACAGATACGCAGTATTTT.

The genes are TRBV30 and TRBJ1-1; D is unresolved. CDR3 length equals 13 residues. Germline CDR1 reads GTSNPN; CDR2 reads SVGIG (reference sequence). V gave up 4 bases and J gave up 2 bases, with 11 bases separating them. As DNA, the CDR3 is TGTGCCTGGACCCGGGGTACTAACACTGAAGCTTTCTTT. Its translation: CAWTRGTNTEAFF.

The genes are TRBV27 and TRBJ1-4, with TRBD1 matching over 10 bases. Per germline, CDR1 MNHEY and CDR2 SMNVEV (reference sequence). The CDR3 runs to 15 residues. Trimming cost V 6 bases and J 7 bases; bases outside gene matches: 8. In DNA form, the CDR3 reads TGTGCCAGCAGCCCCATCGGGACAGGGGCTGAAAAACTGTTTTTT. This codes for CASSPIGTGAEKLFF.

This chain's CDR3 is CASSGRTEYTEAFF. The CDR3 DNA is TGTGCCAGTAGTGGACGGACTGAGTACACTGAAGCTTTCTTT. The rearrangement uses TRBV19 and TRBJ1-1, with D uncertain. Trimming cost V 5 bases and J 3 bases, with 13 bases left between them. The CDR3 is 14 residues long. Germline V CDR1 and CDR2: LNHDA, SQIVND (reference sequence).

The genes are TRBV6-1 and TRBJ1-3; possibly TRBD1 for D (6 bases). Trimming took off 2 bases at V and 0 bases at J, with 14 bases between the two ends. The germline V gene has CDR1 MNHNS and CDR2 SASEGT. The length of the CDR3 is 17 residues. CDR3 sequence reads: CASSERTGRNSGNTIYF. The CDR3 DNA is TGTGCCAGCAGTGAACGTACAGGGCGAAACTCTGGAAACACCATATATTTT.

J is TRBJ2-5 and V is TRBV7-2; tentatively, D is TRBD1 (6 bases). The CDR3 extends over 14 amino acids. Per the germline V gene, CDR1 is SGHTA and CDR2 is FQGNSA. Trimming shortened V by 1 base and J by 5 bases, and 11 bases separated the two germline ends. This CDR3 reads CASSLVQGGETQYF. The CDR3, as DNA: TGTGCCAGCAGCTTAGTACAGGGCGGCGAGACCCAGTACTTC.

Only one count was recorded for this clone. The rearrangement uses TRBV19 and TRBJ1-6, with 7 bases lining up with TRBD1. The ends lost 6 bases at V and 10 bases at J; junction bases unmatched: 9. Germline-derived CDR1 and CDR2 are LNHDA and SQIVND (reference sequence). CDR3 length: 14 amino acids. CDR3 coding DNA: TGTGCCAGTAGAACGAGAGGGGGCGAATCACCCCTCCACTTT. Amino acids: CASRTRGGESPLHF.

This clone was detected once. The chain recombines TRBV2 with TRBJ1-4, with D possibly TRBD1 on 5 matching bases. The CDR3 consists of 17 residues. The V gene's germline CDR1 is SNHLY and CDR2 FYNNEI. Deletions cut 6 bases from V and 4 bases from J, with 21 bases between. CDR3 in amino acids: CASSRIPGTSDNEKLFF. As DNA, the CDR3 is TGTGCCAGCAGCCGTATTCCCGGGACTTCCGATAATGAAAAACTGTTTTTT.

In this sample, this clone turned up a few times. V gene TRBV19 combines with J gene TRBJ1-2; D remains unclear. Germline CDR1 and CDR2: LNHDA and SQIVND (reference sequence). V was trimmed by 4 bases and J by 5 bases, leaving 20 bases between them. The CDR3 length is 16 residues. CDR3 bases: TGTGCCAGTAGTAAAGAATCAGACGGACTGGGATATGGCTACACCTTC. It specifies CASSKESDGLGYGYTF.

The gene calls are TRBV19 and TRBJ1-1, with 11 bases that match TRBD1. Trimming at V came to 5 bases and at J to 8 bases, leaving 7 bases not matched to a gene. The CDR3 loop spans 14 amino acids. Germline V lookup: CDR1 LNHDA, CDR2 SQIVND (reference sequence). The CDR3 DNA is TGTGCCAGTAGTCCCTTCGGGACAGGGGGAGAAGCTTTCTTT. Its translation is CASSPFGTGGEAFF.